This TCR beta chain is drawn from a study of shared clonotypes between healthy human individuals. Study information: With ages of 18 to 49, the donors were two women and three men. The study, taken as a whole, reports: Only a few donors were included, so the genetic and exposure-history diversity represented was limited. Only blood samples were collected, and tissue repertoires likely differ.

The CDR3 consists of 13 residues. CDR1 and CDR2 (germline): KGHSH, LQKENI. J lost 7 bases, V lost 2 bases, and 4 bases had no gene match. In the original processing: There were no quality scores in the junction-only immunoSEQ sequences, so filtering differed. TCRdb keeps only in-frame clones here, not all; method: immunoSEQ multiplex PCR. That table supplies the V and J calls and clone size; D and trimming were determined from the DNA. The data hold approximately 2.3 million clones, with more than 85% observed a single time. To note about this clone: The target antigen is unknown.

The material sequenced was naive CD4+ T cells from PBMCs. Subset denoted: CD45RA+ positively selected. This clonotype was obtained from a young man in good health. Some clones in this sample may be carry-over from other donors' samples. The rearrangement uses TRBV18 and TRBJ2-7, with 8 bases lining up with TRBD2. The DNA of the CDR3 is TGTGCCAGCTCACCAGGGACTAGGGGGGAGCAGTACTTC. Translation: CASSPGTRGEQYF.